This T cell receptor (beta chain) was sequenced during a study of T cell responses to AZD1222 COVID-19 vaccine. Findings and caveats of the study: Spike-specific TCRs gained breadth and depth after people received two AZD1222 doses.

This clone was seen a handful of times. The antigen is undetermined. The protocol was immunoSEQ multiplex PCR, while the TCRdb copy is restricted to in-frame clones and leaves out a portion. The sample lists over 45,000 clones; around 90% were seen once. Source: peripheral blood, taken on day 0 of AZD1222 vaccination. The source of this sequence is an adult in good health.

For the CDR3, the DNA is TGTGCCAGCAGTGGATTCTTCGGGACCCAAACCGGGGAGCTGTTTTTT. Protein product: CASSGFFGTQTGELFF. This sequence joins TRBV28 and TRBJ2-2; possibly TRBD1 or TRBD2 for D (5 bases each). The CDR3 sequence is 16 residues long. V lost 5 bases to trimming and J lost 5 bases, with 18 bases between them. CDR1 MDHEN and CDR2 SYDVKM come from the germline V gene. Supplemented by reference TRBV28 and TRBJ2-2, the full variable domain reads DVKVTQSSRYLVKRTGEKVFLECVQDMDHENMFWYRQDPGLGLRLIYFSYDVKMKEKGDIPEGYSVSREKKERFSLILESASTNQTSMYLCASSGFFGTQTGELFFGEGSRLTVL.